Shown below are 20 T cell receptor beta chains from a single sample sequenced in a study of cytomegalovirus exposure and HLA in healthy donors. Amplification used 60 Vbeta primers and 13 Jbeta primers. Measured with immunoSEQ multiplex PCR; TCRdb has only the in-frame clones, and not every one. Here the sample spans 97,000 or so clones, roughly 70% being singletons. The sequenced sample was PBMCs. The receptors originated from a man over 45 in good health and CMV-seronegative.

The CDR3 region is CASSQSLGYMDTQYF. In nucleotides, the CDR3 is TGTGCCAGCAGCCAATCACTAGGGTACATGGATACGCAGTATTTT. The rearrangement uses TRBV4-2 and TRBJ2-3; D is possibly TRBD2 (5 bases). V shed 2 bases and J shed 6 bases, with 15 bases lying between them. This CDR3 region has 15 residues. The V gene's germline CDR1 is LGHNA and CDR2 YNFKEQ.

As regards this clone: One junction end does not reproduce the germline sequence, and a read error may be involved. The V gene is TRBV7-9, the J gene TRBJ2-4; possibly TRBD2 for D (6 bases). The germline gives CDR1 SEHNR, CDR2 FQNEAQ (reference sequence). CDR3 size: 17 residues. CDR3 coding DNA: TGTTCCAGCAGCTTAGAAGTATGGGGACTAGCCAAAAACATTCAGTACTTC. Its translation: CSSSLEVWGLAKNIQYF.

The V gene is TRBV27, the J gene TRBJ2-1; 8 bases are shared with TRBD1. Per the germline V gene, CDR1 is MNHEY and CDR2 is SMNVEV (reference sequence). With V trimmed by 4 bases and J by 5 bases, 7 bases remained unmatched. The CDR3 contains 15 residues. The DNA of the CDR3 is TGTGCCAGCAGTTGGCAGACAGGGGTTAACAATGAGCAGTTCTTC. This sequence encodes CASSWQTGVNNEQFF.

The chain has TRBV5-1 and TRBJ2-5, with D maybe TRBD2 (6 bases). The end of the DNA is better explained by TRBJ2-7, so the J call may be wrong. Germline values: CDR1 SGHRS, CDR2 YFSETQ. This CDR3 comprises 14 residues. CDR3 nucleotides: TGCGCCAGCAGTTATACCGGGACTCTCTACGAGCAGTACTTC. This codes for CASSYTGTLYEQYF.

The chain is built from TRBV6-1 and TRBJ2-7, with D maybe TRBD1 (6 bases). Germline-derived CDR1 and CDR2 are MNHNS and SASEGT. Trimming removed 5 bases at V and 1 base at J, with 9 bases between. This CDR3 spans 13 amino acids. DNA for the CDR3: TGTGCCAGCAGTCCAGGACAGTCCTACGAGCAGTACTTC. Residues: CASSPGQSYEQYF.

CDR3 in amino acids: CASSVYTGGDYGYTF. CDR3 bases: TGTGCCAGCAGCGTGTACACGGGAGGAGACTATGGCTACACCTTC. This chain links TRBV9 with TRBJ1-2; D is unclear. Trimming took 2 bases from V and 3 from J, leaving 14 bases between them. This CDR3 spans 15 amino acids. Germline V gene lookup returns CDR1 SGDLS and CDR2 YYNGEE.

V and J are TRBV27 and TRBJ2-7; 7 bases fit TRBD1. Germline assignment: CDR1 MNHEY and CDR2 SMNVEV (reference sequence). This CDR3 is built from 13 residues. J was trimmed by 1 base and V by 4 bases; bases with no gene match: 1. The DNA of the CDR3 is TGTGCCAGCAGTTCGACAGGGTCCTACGAGCAGTACTTC. Protein sequence: CASSSTGSYEQYF.

The rearrangement links TRBV19 to TRBJ2-7; 8 bases are shared with TRBD1. The CDR3 length is 15 residues. The germline V gene encodes CDR1 LNHDA and CDR2 SQIVND (reference sequence). The V gene end was trimmed by 5 bases and the J gene end by 5 bases; junction bases not matched to a gene: 11. CDR3 DNA: TGTGCCAGTAGTTCAGGACAGGGCGGCTTCGACGAGCAGTACTTC. Residues: CASSSGQGGFDEQYF.

J is TRBJ1-5 and V is TRBV28; D is unclear. Germline V gene lookup returns CDR1 MDHEN and CDR2 SYDVKM. The ends were cut back, 3 bases at V and 3 bases at J, with 15 bases in the middle. The length of the CDR3 is 16 residues. The CDR3 DNA sequence: TGTGCCAGCAGTTTCGCCAGGTTTGGCGCCAATCAGCCCCAGCATTTT. Translated: CASSFARFGANQPQHF.

In this sample, this clone turned up once. The V call is TRBV5-6, the J call TRBJ1-1; unclear D gene. The V and J ends lost 0 bases and 6 bases respectively, with 9 bases between them. This CDR3 contains 13 residues. CDR1 is SGHDT, CDR2 YYEEEE, per germline. The CDR3 DNA sequence: TGTGCCAGCAGCTTGGACTATATTGCTGAAGCTTTCTTT. This encodes CASSLDYIAEAFF.

The chain combines TRBV6-5 with TRBJ1-1; weak D call: TRBD1 (6 bases). The CDR3 runs 15 residues. Trimming removed 4 bases from V and 7 bases from J, with 19 bases in between. CDR1 and CDR2 from the germline V gene are MNHEY and SVGAGI. The CDR3: CASSSPGTTTREAFF. CDR3 nucleotide sequence: TGTGCCAGCAGTTCCCCCGGGACAACAACCCGTGAAGCTTTCTTT.

This chain joins TRBV5-1 and TRBJ2-3; D might be TRBD1 (5 bases). The CDR3 has 15 residues. The ends were cut back, 2 bases at V and 0 bases at J, with 10 bases in the middle. CDR1 and CDR2 from the germline V gene are SGHRS and YFSETQ. DNA of the CDR3: TGCGCCAGCAGCTTCCAGGACACTAGCACAGATACGCAGTATTTT. Protein product: CASSFQDTSTDTQYF.

This chain connects TRBV7-2 to TRBJ1-6; perhaps TRBD1 as D (5 bases). Per the germline V gene, CDR1 is SGHTA and CDR2 is FQGNSA. Deletions cut 1 base from V and 7 bases from J, with 11 bases between. CDR3 size: 15 residues. This CDR3 is CASSLGGTLNSPLHF. CDR3 nucleotides: TGTGCCAGCAGCTTAGGGGGGACTCTGAATTCACCCCTCCACTTT.

The chain combines TRBV4-3 with TRBJ2-2, with 7 bases lining up with TRBD2. This CDR3 is built from 16 residues. Germline CDR1 LGHNA, CDR2 YSLEER. The J segment lost 6 bases and the V segment lost 0 bases, leaving 7 bases of the junction unmatched. The CDR3 nucleotides are TGCGCCAGCAGCCAAGATGTCTGGGGAGGGGCCGGGGAGCTGTTTTTT. Translated, it gives CASSQDVWGGAGELFF.

The rearrangement joins TRBV18 to TRBJ1-5; D is ambiguous. Trimming pared 3 bases from V and 6 bases from J, leaving 9 bases between. Germline V gives CDR1 KGHSH, CDR2 LQKENI. This CDR3 is 13 amino acids long. This CDR3 is CASSPGVGQPQHF. For the CDR3, the DNA is TGTGCCAGCTCACCGGGCGTCGGTCAGCCCCAGCATTTT.

The chain has TRBV2 and TRBJ2-2; possibly TRBD1 for D (5 bases). The CDR3 sequence is 16 residues long. Germline V gene sequence: CDR1 SNHLY, CDR2 FYNNEI. V was cut by 7 bases and J by 3 bases, with 18 bases left in between. The CDR3 region has the DNA TGTGCCAGCACCACGCAGGGTCCGGTCGACACCGGGGAGCTGTTTTTT. As protein: CASTTQGPVDTGELFF.

The gene calls are TRBV6-1 and TRBJ2-5; tentative D call: TRBD2 (6 bases). This CDR3 has 14 residues. Trimming cost V 6 bases and J 5 bases, with 16 bases left between them. Germline values: CDR1 MNHNS, CDR2 SASEGT. The CDR3 sequence is CASRSGGLGETQYF. For the CDR3, the DNA is TGTGCCAGCAGAAGTGGGGGACTTGGGGAGACCCAGTACTTC.

The CDR3 sequence: CASRGVAKNIQYF. The CDR3, as DNA: TGTGCCAGCCGGGGTGTAGCCAAAAACATTCAGTACTTC. The chain employs TRBV6-1 and TRBJ2-4; D possibly corresponds to TRBD2 (5 bases). Trimming left V 8 bases short and J 0 bases short, with 8 bases between. The germline gives CDR1 MNHNS, CDR2 SASEGT. CDR3 length: 13 amino acids.

The chain combines TRBV4-1 with TRBJ2-1; TRBD2 is a possible D gene (6 bases). The V gene's germline CDR1 is MGHRA and CDR2 YSYEKL. Trimming cost V 1 base and J 3 bases, with 13 bases left between them. The CDR3 runs 16 residues. CDR3 sequence (DNA): TGCGCCAGCAGCCAAGTCGGGAGTCGTTACTACAATGAGCAGTTCTTC. Its protein is CASSQVGSRYYNEQFF.

The chain combines TRBV19 with TRBJ1-1; 7 nucleotides agree with TRBD1. The CDR3 contains 14 residues. V gave up 4 bases and J gave up 3 bases; unmatched junction bases: 5. Germline V lookup: CDR1 LNHDA, CDR2 SQIVND (reference sequence). The CDR3 DNA is TGTGCCAGTAGTACTGCCGGGACAGACACTGAAGCTTTCTTT. It codes for CASSTAGTDTEAFF.